This T cell receptor beta chain was sequenced in a study of T cell changes during pregnancy in multiple sclerosis. Sequencing was performed with immunoSEQ multiplex PCR; in TCRdb, only in-frame clones are kept and a portion is missing. Of about 73,000 clones in the sample, about nine tenths were seen once. Germline-derived CDR1 and CDR2 are GTSNPN and SVGIG (reference sequence). V was pared by 0 bases and J by 6 bases, with 9 bases between. This CDR3 region has 12 residues. This chain connects TRBV30 to TRBJ2-7; D gene uncertain. Sequenced material: peripheral blood, taken after pregnancy. The sequence derives from a female donor in good health, enrolled as a control in a pregnancy study. CDR3 coding DNA: TGTGCCTGGAGTGTCCGGGTGGGCGAGCAGTACTTC. Its protein product is CAWSVRVGEQYF.